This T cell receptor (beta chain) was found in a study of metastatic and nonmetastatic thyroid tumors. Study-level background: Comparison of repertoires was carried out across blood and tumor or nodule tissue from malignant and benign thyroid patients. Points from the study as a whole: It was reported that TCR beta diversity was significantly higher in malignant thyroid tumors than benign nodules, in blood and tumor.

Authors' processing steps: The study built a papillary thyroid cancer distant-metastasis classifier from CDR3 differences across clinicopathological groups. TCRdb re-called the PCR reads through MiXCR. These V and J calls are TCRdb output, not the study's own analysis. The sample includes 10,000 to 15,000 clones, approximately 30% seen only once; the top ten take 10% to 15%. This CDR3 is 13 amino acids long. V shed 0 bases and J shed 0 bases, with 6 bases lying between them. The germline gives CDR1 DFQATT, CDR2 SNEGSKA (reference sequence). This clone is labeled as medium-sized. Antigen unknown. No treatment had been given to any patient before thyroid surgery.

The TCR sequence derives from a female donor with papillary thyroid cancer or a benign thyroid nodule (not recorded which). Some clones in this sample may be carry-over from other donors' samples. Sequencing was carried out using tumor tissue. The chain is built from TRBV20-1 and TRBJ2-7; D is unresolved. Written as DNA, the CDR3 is TGCAGTGCTAGAGACTCAAACTCCTACGAGCAGTACTTC. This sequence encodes CSARDSNSYEQYF.